This TCR beta chain originates from a study of blood T cell repertoires in COVID-19. Turning to the study itself: Samples taken during acute and convalescent COVID-19 were collected in the United States, Italy and Spain. PBMCs, B-cell-depleted T cells, or T cells were the source of the cDNA or gDNA that made up the material.

This CDR3 is 15 amino acids long. CDR1 and CDR2 from the germline V gene are KGHSH and LQKENI. Deletions cut 0 bases from V and 5 bases from J, with 13 bases between. Original data processing: Amplified reference gene primers provided the basis for estimating nucleated cell counts. Clones were sequenced by immunoSEQ multiplex PCR, and TCRdb holds only the in-frame ones, with some missing. V and J calls and clone size come straight from that table; D and trimming were deduced from the DNA. The data contain tens of thousands of clones, around 85% of them singletons. The sequenced material came from peripheral blood. V gene TRBV18 combines with J gene TRBJ1-1; D possibly corresponds to TRBD1 (5 bases). The TCR comes from a man aged 60 to 69 with acute or convalescent COVID-19. The CDR3 sequence: CASSPPQGIWTEAFF. The CDR3 DNA reads TGTGCCAGCTCACCACCCCAGGGAATTTGGACTGAAGCTTTCTTT.